The 30 T cell receptor beta chains below come from one sample, sequenced in a study of quantifying T cell responses using KT2 cells. Across the study: RNA was reverse transcribed with TCR alpha and beta constant-region primers.

A single-stranded UMI oligo with SP2 sequence was ligated to cDNA 3' ends. The first PCR ran about 4 cycles with an equimolar RC1.1 and RC1.2 beta primer mix. One entry per CDR3 protein, called by TCRdb with MiXCR from the UMI-ligation and nested PCR reads. Among roughly 51,000 distinct CDR3 sequences listed, around 12% were seen once. Material: PBMCs spiked with cells of the T cell clone KT2. These receptors were collected from a human donor.

This rearrangement joins TRBV27 to TRBJ1-2; 7 bases are shared with TRBD1. Trimming took 0 bases from V and 4 from J; bases not matched to a gene: 8. This CDR3 has 16 amino acids. Germline V gene lookup returns CDR1 MNHEY and CDR2 SMNVEV (reference sequence). CDR3 amino acids: CASSLSGRGVIYGYTF. The CDR3 DNA sequence: TGTGCCAGCAGTTTATCGGGCAGGGGGGTTATCTATGGCTACACCTTC.

This clonotype was counted only a few times. The V and J genes are TRBV6-1 and TRBJ1-6, with 7 nucleotides matching TRBD1. The trim removed 3 bases at V and 5 bases at J, leaving 1 base unmatched. Germline lookup yields CDR1 MNHNS and CDR2 SASEGT. This CDR3 comprises 14 residues. The CDR3 DNA reads TGTGCCAGCAGTGACGGACAGGATAATTCACCCCTCCACTTT. It codes for CASSDGQDNSPLHF.

This clonotype has a handful of counts. This chain uses TRBV24-1 with TRBJ1-5; D gene ambiguous. Trimming left V 0 bases short and J 0 bases short, with 8 bases between. CDR1 is KGHDR and CDR2 is SFDVKD in the germline V gene. This CDR3 region has 16 residues. This CDR3 is CATSDLQRPSNQPQHF. The CDR3 nucleotides read TGTGCCACCAGTGATTTGCAGAGACCTAGCAATCAGCCCCAGCATTTT.

The V call is TRBV6-6, the J call TRBJ1-6; the match to TRBD1 covers 9 bases. The V gene's germline CDR1 is MNHNY and CDR2 SVGAGI (reference sequence). After removal of 6 bases from V and 9 bases from J, the junction contained 9 bases not matched to a gene. There are 15 residues in the CDR3. CDR3 sequence reads: CASRQPGQGVSPLHF. The CDR3 DNA reads as TGTGCCAGCAGACAACCGGGACAGGGAGTTTCACCCCTCCACTTT.

In this sample, this clonotype turned up once. The chain couples TRBV15 to TRBJ2-1, with TRBD2 identical over 9 bases. Germline V lookup: CDR1 LNHNV, CDR2 YYDKDF (reference sequence). The V segment lost 9 bases and the J segment 8 bases; nucleotides outside the gene matches: 8. CDR3 length: 13 residues. CDR3 nucleotide sequence: TGTGCCACTCTTAGCGGGAGCGGCCATGAGCAGTTCTTC. Translating gives CATLSGSGHEQFF. Full variable domain (rest looked up from reference TRBV15 and TRBJ2-1): DAMVIQNPRYQVTQFGKPVTLSCSQTLNHNVMYWYQQKSSQAPKLLFHYYDKDFNNEADTPDNFQSRRPNTSFCFLDIRSPGLGDTAMYLCATLSGSGHEQFFGPGTRLTVL.

This clonotype was recorded many times. The chain links TRBV4-1 to TRBJ2-1; 9 bases line up with TRBD2. The germline V gene has CDR1 MGHRA and CDR2 YSYEKL. The V gene end was trimmed by 1 base and the J gene end by 9 bases; junction bases not matched to a gene: 10. This CDR3 contains 16 residues. CDR3 sequence reads: CASSQATRSTSGEQFF. The CDR3 bases are TGCGCCAGCAGCCAAGCAACTAGGTCGACTAGCGGTGAGCAGTTCTTC.

This clonotype was observed a handful of times. The chain joins TRBV12-3 or TRBV12-4 to TRBJ2-3, with 7 bases aligning to TRBD2. Trimming removed 8 bases from V and 6 bases from J; junction bases left unmatched: 14. The CDR3 is made up of 15 amino acids. The CDR3 protein is CASGAFGPTSDTQYF. CDR3 bases: TGTGCCAGCGGGGCGTTTGGTCCGACTAGCGATACGCAGTATTTT.

To note about this clonotype: This clone may be a read error of a much larger clone one base away. The final CDR3 position lacks the conserved phenylalanine or tryptophan, pointing to a likely read error. The J gene is TRBJ2-7, the V gene TRBV7-7, with 8 bases identical to TRBD2. This CDR3 is 16 amino acids long. Germline lookup yields CDR1 SSHAT and CDR2 FNYEAQ (reference sequence). Here the CDR3 DNA reads TGTGCTAGCAGCTTAGCCGTGCGGGAGGCCCGCTACGAGCAGTACTCC. Amino acid sequence: CASSLAVREARYEQYS.

This chain connects TRBV9 to TRBJ2-1, with D possibly being TRBD2 (6 bases). The CDR3 is 15 residues long. Germline loops: CDR1 SGDLS, CDR2 YYNGEE. Trimming removed 0 bases at V and 2 bases at J, with 9 bases between. Here the CDR3 DNA reads TGTGCCAGCAGCGTAGCGGGAGTAACCTACAATGAGCAGTTCTTC. Protein product: CASSVAGVTYNEQFF.

There are a few counts of this clonotype. The rearrangement uses TRBV4-1 and TRBJ1-2; no clear D gene. Germline V gene data show CDR1 as MGHRA and CDR2 as YSYEKL. V was clipped by 3 bases and J by 8 bases, with 25 bases between them. CDR3 size: 17 residues. The CDR3 coding sequence is TGCGCCAGCAGCCATGGTGATATATGGCTACCCTTTGACGGCTACACCTTC. Translated: CASSHGDIWLPFDGYTF.

V is TRBV5-1 and J is TRBJ1-1; perhaps TRBD1 as D (6 bases). The CDR3 consists of 16 residues. The V gene's germline CDR1 is SGHRS and CDR2 YFSETQ. The V gene lost 0 bases and the J gene lost 4 bases, with 16 bases spanning the gap. The DNA of the CDR3 is TGCGCCAGCAGCTTGGTACTGACTGGGGGCGGCACTGAAGCTTTCTTT. This sequence encodes CASSLVLTGGGTEAFF.

Many counts were recorded for this clonotype. This chain links TRBV20-1 with TRBJ2-7, with D perhaps TRBD2 (7 bases). This CDR3 is built from 14 residues. Germline values: CDR1 DFQATT, CDR2 SNEGSKA (reference sequence). V lost 2 bases to trimming and J lost 3 bases, with 14 bases between them. The CDR3 loop reads CSARTGGQYYEQYF. CDR3 bases: TGCAGTGCTAGAACCGGGGGGCAATACTACGAGCAGTACTTC.

This clonotype has more than one count but fewer than ten. J is TRBJ1-6 and V is TRBV18; 7 bases map to TRBD1. The V segment lost 3 bases and the J segment 0 bases; nucleotides outside the gene matches: 11. The CDR3 is 19 amino acids. The germline V gene has CDR1 KGHSH and CDR2 LQKENI. CDR3 bases: TGTGCCAGCTCACCCCCTGGGACAGCATCCCGCTCCTATAATTCACCCCTCCACTTT. This sequence encodes CASSPPGTASRSYNSPLHF.

This clonotype was detected ten times or more. The chain carries TRBV20-1 and TRBJ1-4; TRBD1 matches at 10 bases. CDR3 size: 12 residues. Germline-derived CDR1 and CDR2 are DFQATT and SNEGSKA (reference sequence). Trimming took 6 bases from V and 8 from J; bases not matched to a gene: 3. The CDR3 loop is CSARQGAEKLFF. CDR3 bases: TGCAGTGCCCGACAGGGGGCGGAAAAACTGTTTTTT.

The chain uses TRBV7-9 and TRBJ1-3; maybe TRBD1 (5 bases). Between the trimmed V and J ends, which lost 5 bases and 0 bases, there was a span of 17 bases. The CDR3 has 17 amino acids. Germline CDR1 and CDR2: SEHNR and FQNEAQ (reference sequence). The CDR3 DNA is TGTGCCAGCAGCCCGACCGGGACGGCGACCTCTGGAAACACCATATATTTT. This encodes CASSPTGTATSGNTIYF.

This clonotype has ten or more counts. The V call is TRBV6-2 or TRBV6-3, the J call TRBJ2-7; 9 bases map to TRBD2. J was trimmed by 6 bases and V by 2 bases; bases with no gene match: 8. This CDR3 has 15 amino acids. Per the germline V gene, CDR1 is MNHEY and CDR2 is SVGEGT. The CDR3 DNA is TGTGCCAGCAGTTACACGGTAGCGGGAGCTTCCGAGCAGTACTTC. Translated: CASSYTVAGASEQYF.

There are a few counts of this clonotype. CDR3 residues: CASSLLSGSGSEAFF. DNA of the CDR3: TGTGCCAGCAGCTTACTATCGGGGTCCGGGAGTGAAGCTTTCTTT. The V and J genes are TRBV7-9 and TRBJ1-1; D unresolved. CDR3 length equals 15 residues. CDR1 and CDR2 from the germline V gene are SEHNR and FQNEAQ (reference sequence). Trimming pared 2 bases from V and 7 bases from J, leaving 17 bases between.

A few counts support this clonotype. The chain is built from TRBV4-2 and TRBJ2-7; 9 nucleotides match TRBD1. Germline CDR1 LGHNA, CDR2 YNFKEQ. Trimming cost V 3 bases and J 6 bases; bases outside gene matches: 3. The length of the CDR3 is 13 residues. The CDR3 sequence is CASSQDRGREQYF. The CDR3 nucleotides read TGTGCCAGCAGCCAGGACAGGGGCCGCGAGCAGTACTTC.

This clonotype is labeled as medium-sized. The chain is built from TRBV29-1 and TRBJ1-1, with D possibly matching TRBD1 (6 bases). V was trimmed by 6 bases and J by 4 bases, leaving 15 bases between them. The CDR3 totals 13 residues. Germline loops: CDR1 SQVTM, CDR2 ANQGSEA. CDR3 in amino acids: CSVTGSPGTEAFF. CDR3 sequence (DNA): TGCAGCGTGACAGGTTCGCCTGGCACTGAAGCTTTCTTT.

This clonotype turned up a few times. The genes are TRBV7-9 and TRBJ2-5, with D possibly matching TRBD2 (5 bases). With 10 bases removed from V and 5 bases from J, the gap between germline ends came to 17 bases. Per germline, CDR1 SEHNR and CDR2 FQNEAQ (reference sequence). This CDR3 has 13 amino acids. The CDR3 loop reads CATPAMEAETQYF. CDR3 in DNA: TGTGCCACCCCCGCAATGGAGGCGGAGACCCAGTACTTC.

This chain uses TRBV19 with TRBJ2-1, with unresolved D. This CDR3 is built from 15 residues. The ends were cut back, 3 bases at V and 0 bases at J, with 9 bases in the middle. Germline CDR1 LNHDA, CDR2 SQIVND (reference sequence). CDR3 nucleotides: TGTGCCAGTAGTATGGGCCATAGCTCCTACAATGAGCAGTTCTTC. Protein: CASSMGHSSYNEQFF.

J is TRBJ2-3 and V is TRBV11-2; 7 bases are shared with TRBD2. The CDR3 is made up of 16 amino acids. V gave up 5 bases and J gave up 6 bases; unmatched junction bases: 14. The germline V gene encodes CDR1 SGHAT and CDR2 FQNNGV. Written as DNA, the CDR3 is TGTGCCAGCAGCCGCGAAGTGGGAGGGCCTGGTGATACGCAGTATTTT. Translated: CASSREVGGPGDTQYF.

This clonotype was found a few times. The chain employs TRBV28 and TRBJ2-5, with D perhaps TRBD2 (6 bases). The CDR3 totals 15 residues. Germline V gene data show CDR1 as MDHEN and CDR2 as SYDVKM. Trimming removed 0 bases at V and 1 base at J, with 9 bases between. In DNA, the CDR3 is TGTGCCAGCAGTTTATGGGGACTCTTCCAAGAGACCCAGTACTTC. As protein: CASSLWGLFQETQYF.

This chain links TRBV7-8 with TRBJ1-1; D perhaps matches TRBD1 (5 bases). Per germline, CDR1 SGHVS and CDR2 FQNEAQ. The CDR3 extends over 12 amino acids. V was pared by 3 bases and J by 8 bases, with 10 bases between. The CDR3 is CASSFTDNEAFF. CDR3 nucleotides: TGTGCCAGCAGCTTCACGGACAACGAAGCTTTCTTT.

This clonotype was counted only a few times. V is TRBV4-1 and J is TRBJ1-1, with TRBD1 matching 10 bases. Per germline, CDR1 MGHRA and CDR2 YSYEKL. Trimming removed 4 bases from V and 1 base from J; junction bases left unmatched: 3. The CDR3 spans 15 residues. DNA of the CDR3: TGCGCCAGCAGCCTCTGGGACAGGGGGAACACTGAAGCTTTCTTT. Translation: CASSLWDRGNTEAFF.

V is TRBV12-3 or TRBV12-4 and J is TRBJ2-7; possibly TRBD1 for D (5 bases). CDR3 length equals 13 residues. Between the trimmed V and J ends, which lost 7 bases and 6 bases, there was a span of 16 bases. CDR3 coding DNA: TGTGCCAGCACCTCGTCGGTTAGGGGCGAGCAGTACTTC. Protein sequence: CASTSSVRGEQYF.

The genes are TRBV23-1 and TRBJ2-7; the match to TRBD1 covers 7 bases. TRBV23-1 carries the ORF label, with uncertain function. V was clipped by 4 bases and J by 5 bases; unmatched bases: 5. The CDR3 is 13 residues long. CDR3 protein: CASSLARGNEQYF. The CDR3 DNA reads TGCGCCAGCAGTCTGGCCAGGGGGAACGAGCAGTACTTC.

V gene TRBV2 combines with J gene TRBJ1-5; D unclear. This CDR3 region has 14 residues. The V and J ends lost 6 bases and 0 bases respectively, with 9 bases between them. From germline, CDR1 is SNHLY and CDR2 FYNNEI. The chain's CDR3 is CASRRGTSNQPQHF. The CDR3 DNA follows: TGTGCCAGCAGGCGAGGCACTAGCAATCAGCCCCAGCATTTT.

This chain uses TRBV24-1 with TRBJ2-2; a possible D gene is TRBD2 (6 bases). The CDR3 has 12 amino acids. Deletions cut 9 bases from V and 7 bases from J, with 11 bases between. Germline V gene data show CDR1 as KGHDR and CDR2 as SFDVKD. CDR3 amino acids: CATPAGGGELFF. DNA of the CDR3: TGTGCCACCCCCGCCGGGGGCGGGGAGCTGTTTTTT.

This clonotype was seen ten or more times. V and J are TRBV14 and TRBJ2-5; the D is unclear. Looked up from germline, CDR1 is SGHDN and CDR2 is FVKESK. The CDR3 extends over 14 amino acids. V gave up 0 bases and J gave up 3 bases, with 8 bases separating them. CDR3 in amino acids: CASSQDWSKETQYF. CDR3 nucleotides: TGTGCCAGCAGCCAAGATTGGTCGAAAGAGACCCAGTACTTC.